The sequence of this TCR beta chain was determined in a study of blood T cell repertoires in COVID-19. Germline CDR1 MDHEN, CDR2 SYDVKM. The V gene end was trimmed by 4 bases and the J gene end by 7 bases; junction bases not matched to a gene: 11. CDR3 length: 18 residues. The study recruited people aged roughly 18 to 100 years across more than 20 US areas. Two negative PCRs, clearance, or symptom resolution characterized the recovered Cohort 3 donors. In its sample, this clone was seen once. Produced via immunoSEQ multiplex PCR; TCRdb's table is partial and in-frame only. The sample has roughly 290,000 clones; around nine tenths are singletons.

The TCR originated in a woman aged 40 to 55 who had recovered from COVID-19. The chain joins TRBV28 to TRBJ2-2, with TRBD2 matching over 14 bases. The material sequenced was PBMCs or T cells enriched from blood (not recorded which). CDR3 sequence: CASSSLTSGRALDGELFF. DNA for the CDR3: TGTGCCAGCAGTTCTTTGACTAGCGGGAGGGCCTTGGACGGGGAGCTGTTTTTT.